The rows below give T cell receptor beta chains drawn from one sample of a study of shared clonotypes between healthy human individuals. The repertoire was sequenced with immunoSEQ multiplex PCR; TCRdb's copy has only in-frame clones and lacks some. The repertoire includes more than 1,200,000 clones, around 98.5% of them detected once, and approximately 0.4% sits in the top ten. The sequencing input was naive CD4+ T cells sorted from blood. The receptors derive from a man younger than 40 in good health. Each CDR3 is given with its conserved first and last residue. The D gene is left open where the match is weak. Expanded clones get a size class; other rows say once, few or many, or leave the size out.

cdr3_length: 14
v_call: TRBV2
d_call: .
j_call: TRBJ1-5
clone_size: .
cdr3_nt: TGTGCCAGCAGCGAGGCCCGGGGCAATCAGCCCCAGCATTTT
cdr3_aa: CASSEARGNQPQHF

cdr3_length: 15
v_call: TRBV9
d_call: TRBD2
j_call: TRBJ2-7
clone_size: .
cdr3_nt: TGTGCCAGCAGCGTAGATCTAGCGGGACCCTACGAGCAGTACTTC
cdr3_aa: CASSVDLAGPYEQYF

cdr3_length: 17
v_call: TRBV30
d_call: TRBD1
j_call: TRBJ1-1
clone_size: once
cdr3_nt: TGTGCCTGGAGTGTACCCCCCAGGGGGCGATGGGGGACTGAAGCTTTCTTT
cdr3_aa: CAWSVPPRGRWGTEAFF

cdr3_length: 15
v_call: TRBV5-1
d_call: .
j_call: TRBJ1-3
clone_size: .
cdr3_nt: TGCGCCAGCAGACAGGATGCGTCTGAGGGAAACACCATATATTTT
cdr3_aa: CASRQDASEGNTIYF

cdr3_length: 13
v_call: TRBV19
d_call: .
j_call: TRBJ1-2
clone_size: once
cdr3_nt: TGTGCCAGTAGTATCGGGCGGGAACGCGGCTACACCTTC
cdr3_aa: CASSIGRERGYTF

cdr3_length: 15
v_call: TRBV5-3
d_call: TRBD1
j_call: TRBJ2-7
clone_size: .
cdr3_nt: TGTGCCACCCCGGGACAGGGGTCCTCGCGGGACGAGCAGTACTTC
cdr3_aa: CATPGQGSSRDEQYF

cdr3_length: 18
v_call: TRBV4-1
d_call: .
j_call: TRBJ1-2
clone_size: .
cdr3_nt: TGCGCCAGCAGCCAAGAGGGGCCTGGGGGGCACGGGGAACATGGCTACACCTTC
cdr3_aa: CASSQEGPGGHGEHGYTF

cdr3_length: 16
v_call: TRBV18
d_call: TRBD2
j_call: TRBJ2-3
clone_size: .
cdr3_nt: TGTGCCAGCTCACCGAGAGGCGCGGGAGGAACAGATACGCAGTATTTT
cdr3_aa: CASSPRGAGGTDTQYF

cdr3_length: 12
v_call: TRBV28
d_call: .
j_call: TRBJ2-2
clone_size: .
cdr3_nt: TGTGCCAGCACCGGGAACACCGGGGAGCTGTTTTTT
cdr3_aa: CASTGNTGELFF

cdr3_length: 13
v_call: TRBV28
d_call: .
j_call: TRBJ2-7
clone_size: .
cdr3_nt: TGTGCCAGCAGTTTTCCTGGGTCCCACGAGCAGTACTTC
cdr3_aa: CASSFPGSHEQYF

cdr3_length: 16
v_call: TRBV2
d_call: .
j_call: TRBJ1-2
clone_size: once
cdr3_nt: TGTGCCAGCAGTCTCATACGAATCAGCCCTAACTATGGCTACACCTTC
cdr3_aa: CASSLIRISPNYGYTF

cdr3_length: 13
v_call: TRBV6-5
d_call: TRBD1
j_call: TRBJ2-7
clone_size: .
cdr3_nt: TGTGCCAGCAGTTACGACAGGGAAATGGAGCAGTACTTC
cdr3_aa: CASSYDREMEQYF

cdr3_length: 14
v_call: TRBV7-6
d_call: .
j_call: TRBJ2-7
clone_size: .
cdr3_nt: TGTGCCAGCAGCCAGGATAGGGGAGCCTACGAGCAGTACTTC
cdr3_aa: CASSQDRGAYEQYF

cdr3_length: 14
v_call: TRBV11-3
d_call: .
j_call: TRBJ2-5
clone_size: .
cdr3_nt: TGTGCCAGCAGCTTAGATCGGGGGTGGTCCCCCCAGTACTTC
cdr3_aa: CASSLDRGWSPQYF

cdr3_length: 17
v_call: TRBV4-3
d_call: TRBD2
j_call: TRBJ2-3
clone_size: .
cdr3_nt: TGCGCCAGCAGCCAAGATTTGCGGGGGTTCGGCCCAGATACGCAGTATTTT
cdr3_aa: CASSQDLRGFGPDTQYF

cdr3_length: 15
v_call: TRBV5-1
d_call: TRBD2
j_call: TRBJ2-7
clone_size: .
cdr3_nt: TGCGCCAGCAGTTCAGGCCCGGGACTAACCTACGAGCAGTACTTC
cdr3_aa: CASSSGPGLTYEQYF

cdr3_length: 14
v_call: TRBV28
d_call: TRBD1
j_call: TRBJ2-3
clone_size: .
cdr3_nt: TGTGCCAGCAGTCCTGGACAGGGCACAGATACGCAGTATTTT
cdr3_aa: CASSPGQGTDTQYF

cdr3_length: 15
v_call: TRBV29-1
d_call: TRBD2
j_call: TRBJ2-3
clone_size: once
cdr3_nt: TGCAGCGTAGATGGGACTAGCGGGCCGACAGATACGCAGTATTTT
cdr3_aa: CSVDGTSGPTDTQYF

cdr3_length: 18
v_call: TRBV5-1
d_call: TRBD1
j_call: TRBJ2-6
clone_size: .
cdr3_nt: TGCGCCAGCAGCCGCGGTGACAGGGGAATAGCTGGGGCCAACGTCCTGACTTTC
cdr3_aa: CASSRGDRGIAGANVLTF

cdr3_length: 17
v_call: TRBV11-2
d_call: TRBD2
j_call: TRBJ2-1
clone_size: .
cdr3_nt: TGTGCCAGCAGCTCCGAACCCCGACTAGCGGCTTACAATGAGCAGTTCTTC
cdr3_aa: CASSSEPRLAAYNEQFF

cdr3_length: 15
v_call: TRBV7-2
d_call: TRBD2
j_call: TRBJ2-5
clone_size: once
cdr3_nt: TGTGCCAGCAGCTTAGCCCGGACTAGCTTGGAGACCCAGTACTTC
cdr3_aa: CASSLARTSLETQYF

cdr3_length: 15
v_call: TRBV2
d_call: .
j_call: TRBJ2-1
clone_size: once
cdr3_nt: TGTGCCAGCAGTGTTTTACAGGGCTTATACAATGAGCAGTTCTTC
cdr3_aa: CASSVLQGLYNEQFF

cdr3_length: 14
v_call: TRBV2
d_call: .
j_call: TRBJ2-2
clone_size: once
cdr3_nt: TGTGCCAGCAGTGAATTTGGTGTGGCCGGGGAGCTGTTTTTT
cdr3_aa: CASSEFGVAGELFF

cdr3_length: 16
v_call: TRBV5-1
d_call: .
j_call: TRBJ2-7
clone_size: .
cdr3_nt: TGCGCCAGCAGCTTGGCCTGGCCGCAGCTACCCTACGAGCAGTACTTC
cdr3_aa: CASSLAWPQLPYEQYF

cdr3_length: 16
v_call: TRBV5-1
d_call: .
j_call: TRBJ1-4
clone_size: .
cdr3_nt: TGCGCCAGCAGCTTGATGATAGGGGAGTTACAGGAAAAACTGTTTTTT
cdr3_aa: CASSLMIGELQEKLFF

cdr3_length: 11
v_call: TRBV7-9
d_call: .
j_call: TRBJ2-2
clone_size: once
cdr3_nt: TGTGCCAGCAGCTTCCACGGGGAGCTGTTTTTT
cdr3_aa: CASSFHGELFF

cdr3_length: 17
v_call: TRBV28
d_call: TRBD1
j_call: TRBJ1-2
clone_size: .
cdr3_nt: TGTGCCCTTGGGGCCGGTATGCGGACAGGGGCTCGCTTCGGCTACACCTTC
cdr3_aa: CALGAGMRTGARFGYTF

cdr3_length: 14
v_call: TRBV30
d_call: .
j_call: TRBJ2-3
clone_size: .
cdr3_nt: TGTGCCTGGAGTTTACGGGTAGGCACAGATACGCAGTATTTT
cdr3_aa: CAWSLRVGTDTQYF

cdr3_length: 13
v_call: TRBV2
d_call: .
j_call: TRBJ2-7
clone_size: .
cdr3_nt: TGTGCCACCCTGGGGCGGGACTCCTACGAGCAGTACTTC
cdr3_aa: CATLGRDSYEQYF

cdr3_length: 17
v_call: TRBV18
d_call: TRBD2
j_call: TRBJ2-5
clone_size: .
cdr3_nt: TGTGCCAGCTCACCAAACGGTCTTGGGAGGGTCCAAGAGACCCAGTACTTC
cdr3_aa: CASSPNGLGRVQETQYF

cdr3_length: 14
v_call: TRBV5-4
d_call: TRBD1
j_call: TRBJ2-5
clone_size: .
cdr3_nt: TGTGCCAGCAGCTTGGACAGGGGGTGGGAGACCCAGTACTTC
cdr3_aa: CASSLDRGWETQYF

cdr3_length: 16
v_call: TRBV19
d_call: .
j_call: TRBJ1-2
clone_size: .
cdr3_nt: TGTGCCAGTAGTTCCCCTTCCGCCGGAAATCGACATGGCTACACCTTC
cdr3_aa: CASSSPSAGNRHGYTF

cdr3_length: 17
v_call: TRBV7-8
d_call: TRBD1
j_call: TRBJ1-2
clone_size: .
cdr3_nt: TGTGCCAGCAGCCCAGACAGGGTCTTCCCCAGTAACTATGGCTACACCTTC
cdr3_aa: CASSPDRVFPSNYGYTF

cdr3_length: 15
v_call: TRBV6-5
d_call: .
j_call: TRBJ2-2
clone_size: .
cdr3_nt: TGTGCCAGCAGTTACCAGGCTGCGAACACCGGGGAGCTGTTTTTT
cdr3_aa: CASSYQAANTGELFF